This TCR beta chain was sequenced during a study of OX40 agonist ivuxolimab in advanced cancers. Study-wide context: With ivuxolimab, an agonistic anti-OX40 (CD134) antibody, patients were treated. Study-level results: A proportion of nonresponders additionally exhibited low normalized T-cell clonal expansion.

Trimming stripped 3 bases from V and 5 bases from J, with 13 bases between. CDR3 size: 14 residues. Germline CDR1 MDHEN, CDR2 SYDVKM. Assay used: immunoSEQ multiplex PCR; TCRdb lists only in-frame clones, some missing. The repertoire consists of about 79,000 clones, with about 84% occurring once and the leading ten covering 0.45% to 0.6%. Details on this clone: Its antigen is unknown.

The specimen was CD4+ or CD8+ T cells sorted from blood, collected in a trial of the OX40 agonist ivuxolimab. V is TRBV28 and J is TRBJ2-5, with D possibly being TRBD2 (6 bases). This clonotype was sampled from an adult with an advanced solid tumor such as melanoma, head and neck, liver or kidney cancer. CDR3 in DNA: TGTGCCAGCAGTTTGGCCGGGAGAGCTGAGACCCAGTACTTC. Residues: CASSLAGRAETQYF.